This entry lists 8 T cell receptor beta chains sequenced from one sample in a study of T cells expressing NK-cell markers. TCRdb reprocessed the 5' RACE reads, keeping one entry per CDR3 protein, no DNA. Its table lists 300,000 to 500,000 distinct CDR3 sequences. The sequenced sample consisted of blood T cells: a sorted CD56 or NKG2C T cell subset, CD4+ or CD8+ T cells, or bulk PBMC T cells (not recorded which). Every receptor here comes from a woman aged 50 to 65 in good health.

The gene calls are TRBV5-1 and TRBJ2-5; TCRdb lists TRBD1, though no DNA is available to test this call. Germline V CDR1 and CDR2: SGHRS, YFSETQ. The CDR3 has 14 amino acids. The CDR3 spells CARPKGQKPETQYF.

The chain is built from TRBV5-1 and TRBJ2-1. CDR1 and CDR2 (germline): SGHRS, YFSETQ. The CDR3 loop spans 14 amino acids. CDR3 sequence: CASSGRLAYNEQFF. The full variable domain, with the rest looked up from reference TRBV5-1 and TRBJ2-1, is KAGVTQTPRYLIKTRGQQVTLSCSPISGHRSVSWYQQTPGQGLQFLFEYFSETQRNKGNFPGRFSGRQFSNSRSEMNVSTLELGDSALYLCASSGRLAYNEQFFGPGTRLTVL.

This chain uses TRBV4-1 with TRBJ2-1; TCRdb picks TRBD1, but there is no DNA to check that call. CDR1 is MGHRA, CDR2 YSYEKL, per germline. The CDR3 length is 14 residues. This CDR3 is CASSLLLRGDEQFF.

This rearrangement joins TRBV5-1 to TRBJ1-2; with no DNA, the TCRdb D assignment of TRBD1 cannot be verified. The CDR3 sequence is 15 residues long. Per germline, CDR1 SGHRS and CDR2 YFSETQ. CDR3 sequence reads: CASSLDFALGEGYTF.

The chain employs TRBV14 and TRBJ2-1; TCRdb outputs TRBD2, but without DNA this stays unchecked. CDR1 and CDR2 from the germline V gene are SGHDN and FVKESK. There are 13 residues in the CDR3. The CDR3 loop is CASSPGLAARQFF.

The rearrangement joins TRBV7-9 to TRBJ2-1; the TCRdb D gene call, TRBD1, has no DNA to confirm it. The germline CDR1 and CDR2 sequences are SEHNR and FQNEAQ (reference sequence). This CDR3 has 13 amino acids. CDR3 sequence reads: CASSLGGNHEQFF. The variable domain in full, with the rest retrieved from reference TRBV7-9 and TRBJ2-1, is DTGVSQNPRHKITKRGQNVTFRCDPISEHNRLYWYRQTLGQGPEFLTYFQNEAQLEKSRLLSDRFSAERPKGSFSTLEIQRTEQGDSAMYLCASSLGGNHEQFFGPGTRLTVL.

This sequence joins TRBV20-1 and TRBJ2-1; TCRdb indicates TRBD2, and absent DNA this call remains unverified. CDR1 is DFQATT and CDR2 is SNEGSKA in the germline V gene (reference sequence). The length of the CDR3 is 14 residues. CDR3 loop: CSAPSSVDYNEQFF.

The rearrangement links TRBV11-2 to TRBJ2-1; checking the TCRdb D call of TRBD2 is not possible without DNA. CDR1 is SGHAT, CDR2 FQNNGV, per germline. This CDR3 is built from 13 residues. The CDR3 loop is CASSLGVAGGQFF.